Following are 11 T cell receptor beta chains from one sample sequenced in a study of blood T cell repertoires in COVID-19. The repertoire was sequenced with immunoSEQ multiplex PCR; TCRdb's copy has only in-frame clones and lacks some. The repertoire holds roughly 60,000 clones, with 78% as singletons. Sequencing was performed on peripheral blood. These receptors were taken from a human donor in a cohort sampled during active COVID-19.

The rearrangement uses TRBV28 and TRBJ1-5; 7 bases agree with TRBD1. The CDR3 contains 13 residues. The germline V gene encodes CDR1 MDHEN and CDR2 SYDVKM. J gave up 5 bases and V 7 bases, and 5 bases lay outside the gene matches. CDR3 amino acids: CASTTGVYQPQHF. The CDR3 DNA is TGTGCCAGCACCACAGGGGTGTATCAGCCCCAGCATTTT.

This chain joins TRBV18 and TRBJ1-5, with D perhaps TRBD1 (6 bases). Trimming cost V 3 bases and J 3 bases, with 12 bases left between them. This CDR3 region has 15 residues. CDR1 is KGHSH, CDR2 LQKENI, per germline. The CDR3 DNA reads as TGTGCCAGCTCACCCCCGGGACAAATCAATCAGCCCCAGCATTTT. Protein sequence: CASSPPGQINQPQHF.

The genes are TRBV6-6 and TRBJ1-3; 9 positions match TRBD1. The CDR3 loop spans 14 amino acids. V gave up 7 bases and J gave up 6 bases; unmatched junction bases: 7. Germline loops: CDR1 MNHNY, CDR2 SVGAGI (reference sequence). In DNA form, the CDR3 reads TGTGCCAGCACCAAGGACAGGGGTCTAAACACCATATATTTT. Its translation: CASTKDRGLNTIYF.

The chain uses TRBV14 and TRBJ2-7; D is perhaps TRBD1 (6 bases). This CDR3 contains 13 residues. Looked up from germline, CDR1 is SGHDN and CDR2 is FVKESK. Trimming left V 4 bases short and J 0 bases short, with 7 bases between. For the CDR3, the DNA is TGTGCCAGCAGCCGGACAGACTCCTACGAGCAGTACTTC. This codes for CASSRTDSYEQYF.

J is TRBJ1-1 and V is TRBV7-9, with TRBD1 identical over 7 bases. The V and J ends lost 5 bases and 5 bases, in that order; junction bases with no gene match: 11. The germline V gene has CDR1 SEHNR and CDR2 FQNEAQ (reference sequence). This CDR3 contains 15 residues. CDR3 bases: TGTGCCAGCAGCCCTTCTAGGGGGCGGAAGACTGAAGCTTTCTTT. This gives the protein CASSPSRGRKTEAFF. Variable domain in full (rest from reference TRBV7-9 and TRBJ1-1): DTGVSQNPRHKITKRGQNVTFRCDPISEHNRLYWYRQTLGQGPEFLTYFQNEAQLEKSRLLSDRFSAERPKGSFSTLEIQRTEQGDSAMYLCASSPSRGRKTEAFFGQGTRLTVV.

For the CDR3, the DNA is TGTGCCAGCTTTGACAGTTCCCCCCGCACAGATACGCAGTATTTT. Its translation is CASFDSSPRTDTQYF. The V and J genes are TRBV6-6 and TRBJ2-3; D perhaps matches TRBD1 (5 bases). The germline gives CDR1 MNHNY, CDR2 SVGAGI (reference sequence). The CDR3 covers 15 residues. Trimming stripped 8 bases from V and 1 base from J, with 16 bases between.

The rearrangement joins TRBV29-1 to TRBJ1-1, with 8 bases that match TRBD1. CDR3 length equals 13 residues. J gave up 10 bases and V 2 bases, and 9 bases lay outside the gene matches. Germline assignment: CDR1 SQVTM and CDR2 ANQGSEA. The CDR3 coding sequence is TGCAGCGTTGAAAGGCAGGGGGCTTATGTAGCTTTCTTT. It encodes CSVERQGAYVAFF.

V usage is TRBV5-8 and J usage is TRBJ1-2; D unclear. CDR3 size: 14 residues. Trimming took 0 bases from V and 8 from J, leaving 14 bases between them. Germline lookup yields CDR1 SGHTS and CDR2 YDEGEE. The CDR3 DNA reads TGTGCCAGCAGCTTGGTCCGAGGGATTAGCGGCTACACCTTC. Amino acid sequence: CASSLVRGISGYTF.

The chain is built from TRBV9 and TRBJ2-7; 9 positions match TRBD1. The length of the CDR3 is 16 residues. The V segment lost 3 bases and the J segment 5 bases; nucleotides outside the gene matches: 12. The germline gives CDR1 SGDLS, CDR2 YYNGEE. This CDR3 reads CASSAGMGQGVNEQYF. Here the CDR3 DNA reads TGTGCCAGCAGCGCCGGAATGGGACAGGGAGTAAACGAGCAGTACTTC.

The chain joins TRBV5-1 to TRBJ1-1; D gene unclear. Germline V gene lookup returns CDR1 SGHRS and CDR2 YFSETQ. The V end lost 4 bases, the J end lost 5 bases, and 15 bases lay between the germline ends. The CDR3 spans 14 residues. In nucleotides, the CDR3 is TGCGCCAGCAGCAAGGACCCGGCGGGGACTGAAGCTTTCTTT. The encoded protein is CASSKDPAGTEAFF.

The chain combines TRBV27 with TRBJ2-1; tentative D call: TRBD1 (6 bases). The germline V gene encodes CDR1 MNHEY and CDR2 SMNVEV (reference sequence). This CDR3 has 13 residues. Trimming removed 2 bases at V and 5 bases at J, with 7 bases between. The CDR3 reads CASSLQGNNEQFF. CDR3 sequence (DNA): TGTGCCAGCAGTTTACAGGGGAACAATGAGCAGTTCTTC.